The present entry profiles one TCR beta chain with its context. This may arise from a read error, as a much more abundant clone is one base away. The V end was cut by 4 bases, the J end by 5 bases, with 14 bases between. This CDR3 has 14 amino acids. The germline V gene encodes CDR1 ENHRY and CDR2 SYGVKD. Arm-PCR of CDR3 regions and iRepertoire HTBI primers were the basis on which TCR beta libraries were built. TCRdb passed the multiplex PCR reads through MiXCR, listing each CDR3 protein once. This sample yields 350,000 to 450,000 distinct CDR3 sequences, of which roughly 15% are seen a single time; 7.8% belongs to the top ten. The sample comes from a study of regulatory T cells in long-lasting Graves disease. Regarding time point: newly diagnosed GD, antithyroid drugs for less than 3 months. The authors made the TCR library using RNA they extracted from PBMCs. A further study also used this sample, focusing on T cells in Graves' hyperthyroidism and ophthalmopathy.

The chain recombines TRBV10-3 with TRBJ2-5, with a possible D match to TRBD1 (5 bases). Material: peripheral blood mononuclear cells (PBMCs), obtained at new diagnosis, from a patient treated with antithyroid drugs. The TCR comes from a woman aged 40 to 55 with Graves disease. Written as DNA, the CDR3 is TGTGCCATCAGTGGGCCCCAGGGTGGGGAGACCCAGTACTTC. This codes for CAISGPQGGETQYF.